This T cell receptor (beta chain) derives from a study of shared clonotypes between healthy human individuals. The CDR3 spans 15 residues. Germline V gives CDR1 LGHNA, CDR2 YNFKEQ. V lost 0 bases, J lost 2 bases, and 8 bases lay in between. Clones were sequenced by immunoSEQ multiplex PCR, and TCRdb holds only the in-frame ones, with some missing. The sample carries over 850,000 clones, 75% to 80% recorded once. This clone was found once. Antigen unknown. Whole-study results and caveats: The authors expected sequencing depth to affect clonotype sharing among donors. Naive subsets typically showed greater estimated richness than memory subsets. Having only a few donors restricted how much genetic and exposure-history diversity was captured.

The specimen was memory CD4+ T cells from PBMCs. Subset indicated: CD45RA-negative fraction. The clonotype was recovered from a man in his late teens or twenties in good health. Some clones in this sample may be carry-over from other donors' samples. The V gene is TRBV4-2, the J gene TRBJ1-3; D is unresolved. DNA for the CDR3: TGTGCCAGCAGCCAAGATGAGGGTGCTGGAAACACCATATATTTT. It yields the protein CASSQDEGAGNTIYF.